The TCR beta chain described here comes from a study of blood T cell repertoires in COVID-19. Study at large: Both acute and convalescent COVID-19 samples were obtained from the United States, Italy and Spain.

The germline CDR1 and CDR2 sequences are SEHNR and FQNEAQ (reference sequence). V was clipped by 2 bases and J by 5 bases, with 12 bases between them. This CDR3 has 14 residues. This clone was seen once. Data came from immunoSEQ multiplex PCR; TCRdb stores just in-frame clones and leaves some out. The table includes about 480,000 clones, 85% to 90% detected once. The sequenced sample was PBMCs or T cells enriched from blood (not recorded which). The clonotype comes from a woman aged 40 to 50 who had recovered from COVID-19. The chain recombines TRBV7-9 with TRBJ1-2, with a possible D match to TRBD1 (6 bases). CDR3 protein: CASSLMGARYGYTF. The CDR3 DNA follows: TGTGCCAGCAGCTTAATGGGGGCCCGGTATGGCTACACCTTC.